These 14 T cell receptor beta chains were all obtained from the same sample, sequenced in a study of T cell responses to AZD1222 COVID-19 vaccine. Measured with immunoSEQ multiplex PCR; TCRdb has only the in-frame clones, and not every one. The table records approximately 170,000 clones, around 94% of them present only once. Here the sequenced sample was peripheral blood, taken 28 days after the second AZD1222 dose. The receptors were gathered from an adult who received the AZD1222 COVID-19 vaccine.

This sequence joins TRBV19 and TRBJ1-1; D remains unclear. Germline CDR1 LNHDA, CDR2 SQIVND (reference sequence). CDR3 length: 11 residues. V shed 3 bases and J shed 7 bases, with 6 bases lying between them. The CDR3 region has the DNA TGTGCCAGTAGTATTTTGGATGAAGCTTTCTTT. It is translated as CASSILDEAFF.

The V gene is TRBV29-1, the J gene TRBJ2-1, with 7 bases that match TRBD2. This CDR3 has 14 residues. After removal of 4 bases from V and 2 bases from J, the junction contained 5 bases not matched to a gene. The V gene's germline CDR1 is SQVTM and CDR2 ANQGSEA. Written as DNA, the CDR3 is TGCAGCGTTGTTGCGGGAGTGGCCTACAATGAGCAGTTCTTC. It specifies CSVVAGVAYNEQFF.

The CDR3 region is CAISESGQAGRNEQFF. As DNA, the CDR3 is TGTGCCATCAGTGAATCTGGTCAAGCGGGTAGGAATGAGCAGTTCTTC. The V gene is TRBV10-3, the J gene TRBJ2-1, with a possible D match to TRBD2 (6 bases). The CDR3 totals 16 residues. The germline V and J ends were trimmed by 3 bases and 7 bases, with 19 bases remaining between them. Germline lookup yields CDR1 ENHRY and CDR2 SYGVKD.

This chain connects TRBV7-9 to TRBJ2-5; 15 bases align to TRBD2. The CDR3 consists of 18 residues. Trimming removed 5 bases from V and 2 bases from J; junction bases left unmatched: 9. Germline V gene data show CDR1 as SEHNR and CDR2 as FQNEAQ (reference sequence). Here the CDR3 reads CASSLGTSGRPLQETQYF. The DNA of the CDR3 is TGTGCCAGCAGCCTTGGGACTAGCGGGAGGCCTCTACAAGAGACCCAGTACTTC.

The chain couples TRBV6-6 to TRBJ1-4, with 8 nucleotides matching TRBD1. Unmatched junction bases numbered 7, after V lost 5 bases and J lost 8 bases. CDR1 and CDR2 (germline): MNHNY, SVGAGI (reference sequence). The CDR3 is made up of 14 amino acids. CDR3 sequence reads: CASSTGQGREKLFF. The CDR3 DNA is TGTGCCAGCAGTACCGGACAGGGTAGGGAAAAACTGTTTTTT.

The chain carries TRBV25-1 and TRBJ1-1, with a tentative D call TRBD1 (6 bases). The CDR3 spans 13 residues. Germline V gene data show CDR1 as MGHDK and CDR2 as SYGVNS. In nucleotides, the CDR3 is TGTGCGGCCACAGGGTCCGTGAACACTGAAGCTTTCTTT. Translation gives CAATGSVNTEAFF.

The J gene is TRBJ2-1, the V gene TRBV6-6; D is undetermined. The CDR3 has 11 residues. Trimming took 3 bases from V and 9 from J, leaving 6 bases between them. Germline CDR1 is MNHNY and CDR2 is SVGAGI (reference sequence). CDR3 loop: CASSYGSEQFF. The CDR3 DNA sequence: TGTGCCAGCAGTTATGGCAGTGAGCAGTTCTTC.

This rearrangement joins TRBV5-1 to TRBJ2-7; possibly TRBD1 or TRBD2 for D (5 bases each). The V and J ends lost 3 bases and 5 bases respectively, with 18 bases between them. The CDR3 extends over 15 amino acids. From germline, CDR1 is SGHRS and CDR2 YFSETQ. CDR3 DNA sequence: TGCGCCAGCAGCTACGGACTCGTTGGGGGTGACGAGCAGTACTTC. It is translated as CASSYGLVGGDEQYF.

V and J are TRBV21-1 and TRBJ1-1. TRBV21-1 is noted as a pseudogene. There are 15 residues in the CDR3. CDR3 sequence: CASDGGSGANTEAFF. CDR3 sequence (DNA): TGTGCCAGCGATGGTGGGTCGGGGGCGAACACTGAAGCTTTCTTT.

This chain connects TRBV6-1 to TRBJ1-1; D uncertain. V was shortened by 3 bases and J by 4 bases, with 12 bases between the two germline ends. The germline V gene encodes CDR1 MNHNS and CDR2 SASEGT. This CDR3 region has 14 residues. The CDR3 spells CASSDGGVFTEAFF. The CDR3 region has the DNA TGTGCCAGCAGTGATGGTGGGGTATTCACTGAAGCTTTCTTT.

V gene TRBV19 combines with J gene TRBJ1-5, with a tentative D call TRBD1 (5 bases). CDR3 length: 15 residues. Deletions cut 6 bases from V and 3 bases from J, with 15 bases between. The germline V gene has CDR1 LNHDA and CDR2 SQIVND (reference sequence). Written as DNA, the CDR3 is TGTGCCAGTAGGATAATACAGGTCTCCAATCAGCCCCAGCATTTT. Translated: CASRIIQVSNQPQHF. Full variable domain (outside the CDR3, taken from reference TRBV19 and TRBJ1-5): DGGITQSPKYLFRKEGQNVTLSCEQNLNHDAMYWYRQDPGQGLRLIYYSQIVNDFQKGDIAEGYSVSREKKESFPLTVTSAQKNPTAFYLCASRIIQVSNQPQHFGDGTRLSIL.

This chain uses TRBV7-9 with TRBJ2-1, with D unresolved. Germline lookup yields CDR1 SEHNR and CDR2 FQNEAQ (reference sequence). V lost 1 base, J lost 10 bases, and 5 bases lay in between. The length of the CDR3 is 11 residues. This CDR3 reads CASSLVGEQFF. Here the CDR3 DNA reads TGTGCCAGCAGCTTAGTGGGCGAGCAGTTCTTC.

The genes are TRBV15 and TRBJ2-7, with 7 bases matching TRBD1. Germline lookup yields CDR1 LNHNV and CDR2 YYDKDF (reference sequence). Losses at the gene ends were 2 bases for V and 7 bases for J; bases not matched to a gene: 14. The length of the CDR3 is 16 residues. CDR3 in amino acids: CATSRRPGQPPTEQYF. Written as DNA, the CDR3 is TGTGCCACCAGCAGACGACCGGGACAGCCACCTACGGAGCAGTACTTC.

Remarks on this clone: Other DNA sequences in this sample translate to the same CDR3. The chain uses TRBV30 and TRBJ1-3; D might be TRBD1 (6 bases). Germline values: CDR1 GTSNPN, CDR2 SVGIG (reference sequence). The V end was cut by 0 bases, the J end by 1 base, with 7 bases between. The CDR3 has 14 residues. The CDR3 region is CAWSVGGSGNTIYF. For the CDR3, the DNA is TGTGCCTGGAGTGTAGGGGGTTCTGGAAACACCATATATTTT.